The 27 T cell receptor beta chains given below trace back to one sample, sequenced in a study of T cell responses to AZD1222 COVID-19 vaccine. Repertoires were generated with immunoSEQ multiplex PCR, while TCRdb's copy carries only in-frame clones and drops some. This table has some 190,000 clones, 75% to 90% appearing once. The source material was peripheral blood, sampled on day 0 of AZD1222 vaccination. The receptors were sampled from an adult in good health.

V and J are TRBV5-5 and TRBJ2-7; 9 bases map to TRBD1. Germline CDR1 and CDR2: SGHKS and YYEKEE (reference sequence). The CDR3 runs to 15 residues. The trim removed 4 bases at V and 2 bases at J, leaving 7 bases unmatched. The CDR3 bases are TGTGCCAGCAGCCCAGACAGGGGGGTGACCTACGAGCAGTACGTC. Its protein is CASSPDRGVTYEQYV.

This clone was seen a single time. The chain couples TRBV5-4 to TRBJ2-2; no reliable D call. Trimming pared 2 bases from V and 0 bases from J, leaving 5 bases between. In germline, CDR1 is SGHNT, CDR2 YYREEE (reference sequence). This CDR3 spans 14 amino acids. CDR3 DNA: TGTGCCAGCAGCTTCATTTCGAACACCGGGGAGCTGTTTTTT. Its protein product is CASSFISNTGELFF.

The CDR3 nucleotides are TGTGCCAGCTCAACGACAGGGACCCACTATGGCTACACCTTC. Its protein is CASSTTGTHYGYTF. This chain links TRBV18 with TRBJ1-2, with 7 bases identical to TRBD1. Germline V gene lookup returns CDR1 KGHSH and CDR2 LQKENI. The V segment lost 5 bases and the J segment 3 bases; nucleotides outside the gene matches: 6. This CDR3 has 14 residues.

The V call is TRBV28, the J call TRBJ1-4; the D is unclear. The CDR3 length is 14 residues. CDR1 and CDR2 from the germline V gene are MDHEN and SYDVKM. V lost 5 bases to trimming and J lost 7 bases, with 14 bases between them. The CDR3 loop reads CASSLLMGGEKLFF. For the CDR3, the DNA is TGTGCCAGCAGTCTCTTAATGGGCGGTGAAAAACTGTTTTTT.

This clone was observed a handful of times. The chain links TRBV5-4 to TRBJ1-2, with TRBD1 as a possible D gene (5 bases). The CDR3 is 15 residues long. CDR1 and CDR2 (germline): SGHNT, YYREEE (reference sequence). Trimming pared 0 bases from V and 3 bases from J, leaving 12 bases between. This CDR3 reads CASSLVAAGHYGYTF. The DNA of the CDR3 is TGTGCCAGCAGCTTGGTGGCGGCAGGGCACTATGGCTACACCTTC.

The gene calls are TRBV5-1 and TRBJ2-1; 9 bases are shared with TRBD2. CDR1 and CDR2 (germline): SGHRS, YFSETQ. This CDR3 is built from 15 residues. The trim removed 0 bases at V and 9 bases at J, leaving 7 bases unmatched. The CDR3 region has the DNA TGCGCCAGCAGCTTGGTTGGCGGGGGGGCCGGTGAGCAGTTCTTC. It encodes CASSLVGGGAGEQFF.

This chain links TRBV20-1 with TRBJ2-1; 13 bases agree with TRBD2. The V segment lost 3 bases and the J segment 5 bases; nucleotides outside the gene matches: 4. This CDR3 contains 15 residues. Germline-derived CDR1 and CDR2 are DFQATT and SNEGSKA (reference sequence). CDR3 DNA sequence: TGCAGTGCTAGTACTAGCGGGAGGGCAGACAATGAGCAGTTCTTC. This encodes CSASTSGRADNEQFF.

This chain uses TRBV19 with TRBJ2-7; possibly TRBD2 for D (5 bases). The CDR3 totals 13 residues. CDR1 is LNHDA and CDR2 is SQIVND in the germline V gene (reference sequence). Trimming removed 5 bases from V and 7 bases from J, with 15 bases in between. The CDR3 sequence is CASSEGPWAEQYF. The CDR3 DNA sequence: TGTGCCAGTAGTGAGGGCCCTTGGGCAGAGCAGTACTTC.

The rearrangement uses TRBV4-3 and TRBJ1-4; no clear D. The CDR3 spans 16 residues. V lost 0 bases and J lost 6, with 14 bases in between. CDR1 is LGHNA and CDR2 is YSLEER in the germline V gene. CDR3 amino acids: CASSQEYLNLDEKLFF. The CDR3 coding sequence is TGCGCCAGCAGCCAAGAGTACCTAAACCTCGATGAAAAACTGTTTTTT.

This chain joins TRBV10-3 and TRBJ2-5, with no clear D. This CDR3 spans 13 amino acids. Germline V CDR1 and CDR2: ENHRY, SYGVKD. The V end was cut by 1 base, the J end by 2 bases, with 5 bases between. CDR3 sequence reads: CAISEWVQETQYF. The CDR3 DNA is TGTGCCATCAGTGAGTGGGTACAAGAGACCCAGTACTTC.

This chain links TRBV7-3 with TRBJ2-2; TRBD1 is a possible D gene (6 bases). The CDR3 consists of 16 residues. V lost 0 bases and J lost 1, with 9 bases in between. CDR1 SGHTA and CDR2 FQGTGA come from the germline V gene. The CDR3 coding sequence is TGTGCCAGCAGCTTAACTGGGGGCTTGAACACCGGGGAGCTGTTTTTT. Protein product: CASSLTGGLNTGELFF. Full variable domain (missing parts from reference TRBV7-3 and TRBJ2-2): GAGVSQTPSNKVTEKGKYVELRCDPISGHTALYWYRQSLGQGPEFLIYFQGTGAADDSGLPNDRFFAVRPEGSVSTLKIQRTERGDSAVYLCASSLTGGLNTGELFFGEGSRLTVL.

The rearrangement joins TRBV19 to TRBJ1-2; D gene ambiguous. The CDR3 sequence is 14 residues long. The V end was cut by 0 bases, the J end by 3 bases, with 8 bases between. CDR1 and CDR2 from the germline V gene are LNHDA and SQIVND (reference sequence). The DNA of the CDR3 is TGTGCCAGTAGTATAGAGCCACCCGACTATGGCTACACCTTC. Amino acids: CASSIEPPDYGYTF.

The sample holds a few counts of this clone. The chain uses TRBV6-2 or TRBV6-3 and TRBJ2-7; D remains ambiguous. V lost 6 bases and J 0 bases, leaving 12 bases between the germline ends. The CDR3 covers 14 residues. The V gene's germline CDR1 is MNHEY and CDR2 SVGEGT. The CDR3 DNA reads TGTGCCAGCAGCGAAAGTCCCATCTCCTACGAGCAGTACTTC. Amino acid sequence: CASSESPISYEQYF.

The chain recombines TRBV19 with TRBJ2-3; TRBD1 might be the D (6 bases). Trimming pared 3 bases from V and 2 bases from J, leaving 15 bases between. The CDR3 is 16 residues long. Germline V lookup: CDR1 LNHDA, CDR2 SQIVND (reference sequence). The CDR3 is CASSMGNNRDTDTQYF. Written as DNA, the CDR3 is TGTGCCAGTAGTATGGGGAATAACAGGGACACAGATACGCAGTATTTT. Full variable domain (rest looked up from reference TRBV19 and TRBJ2-3): DGGITQSPKYLFRKEGQNVTLSCEQNLNHDAMYWYRQDPGQGLRLIYYSQIVNDFQKGDIAEGYSVSREKKESFPLTVTSAQKNPTAFYLCASSMGNNRDTDTQYFGPGTRLTVL.

The chain joins TRBV6-5 to TRBJ1-1; 8 nucleotides line up with TRBD1. J lost 4 bases, V lost 2 bases, and 6 bases had no gene match. CDR3 size: 15 residues. The germline CDR1 and CDR2 sequences are MNHEY and SVGAGI. The CDR3 spells CASSYRLQGATEAFF. The CDR3 bases are TGTGCCAGCAGTTACAGGTTGCAGGGGGCCACTGAAGCTTTCTTT.

The chain has TRBV4-3 and TRBJ1-2, with TRBD1 matching over 8 bases. Germline trimming cut 2 bases from V and 6 bases from J; bases unmatched to any gene: 11. Germline CDR1 reads LGHNA; CDR2 reads YSLEER. The CDR3 consists of 16 residues. Here the CDR3 DNA reads TGCGCCAGCAGCCAACCAGCAGGGGGCGGGTTCGATGGCTACACCTTC. Translated: CASSQPAGGGFDGYTF.

This clone was counted a single time. The V and J genes are TRBV6-1 and TRBJ2-7; the D is unclear. The ends were cut back, 8 bases at V and 3 bases at J, with 14 bases in the middle. The CDR3 contains 13 residues. Per the germline V gene, CDR1 is MNHNS and CDR2 is SASEGT. CDR3 loop: CASRPGNVYEQYF. The CDR3 DNA reads as TGTGCCAGCCGACCCGGAAACGTCTACGAGCAGTACTTC.

This clone was observed a handful of times. The chain couples TRBV4-3 to TRBJ2-1, with 9 bases aligning to TRBD2. CDR1 is LGHNA, CDR2 YSLEER, per germline. V shed 4 bases, J shed 9 bases, and the junction held 7 bases outside the gene matches. CDR3 size: 14 residues. The CDR3 nucleotides read TGCGCCAGCAGCCCTTTGCTAGCGGGGATTGAGCAGTTCTTC. It is translated as CASSPLLAGIEQFF.

The chain links TRBV6-5 to TRBJ1-6; D possibly corresponds to TRBD1 (5 bases). The germline CDR1 and CDR2 sequences are MNHEY and SVGAGI. V lost 5 bases and J lost 9, with 17 bases in between. This CDR3 spans 15 amino acids. CDR3 nucleotides: TGTGCCAGCAGTCGAACAGGCGCTACGAGTTCACCCCTCCACTTT. It yields the protein CASSRTGATSSPLHF.

V gene TRBV7-8 combines with J gene TRBJ1-5; D uncertain. CDR1 is SGHVS and CDR2 is FQNEAQ in the germline V gene. V was cut by 1 base and J by 7 bases, with 11 bases left in between. The CDR3 consists of 14 residues. CDR3 sequence reads: CASSLEGLGQPQHF. CDR3 nucleotide sequence: TGTGCCAGCAGCTTAGAAGGACTCGGGCAGCCCCAGCATTTT.

The rearrangement uses TRBV4-3 and TRBJ1-6; TRBD1 might be the D (6 bases). Between the trimmed V and J ends, which lost 2 bases and 7 bases, there was a span of 15 bases. CDR3 length: 16 residues. Germline lookup yields CDR1 LGHNA and CDR2 YSLEER. The CDR3 region has the DNA TGCGCCAGCAGCCAACATACAGGGTATCAGAATTCACCCCTCCACTTT. Protein product: CASSQHTGYQNSPLHF.

The V and J genes are TRBV12-3 or TRBV12-4 and TRBJ1-2; no reliable D call. With 1 base removed from V and 4 bases from J, the gap between germline ends came to 7 bases. The CDR3 sequence is 13 residues long. The CDR3 coding sequence is TGTGCCAGCAGTTTAGTGGGTGTCTATGGCTACACCTTC. Protein product: CASSLVGVYGYTF.

V is TRBV29-1 and J is TRBJ2-1; 10 nucleotides align to TRBD2. V gave up 6 bases and J gave up 4 bases; unmatched junction bases: 6. This CDR3 spans 14 amino acids. In germline, CDR1 is SQVTM, CDR2 ANQGSEA. The CDR3 protein is CSVPSGGGYNEQFF. The CDR3 DNA is TGCAGCGTGCCAAGCGGGGGGGGATACAATGAGCAGTTCTTC.

V and J are TRBV7-2 and TRBJ1-3, with TRBD1 matching over 9 bases. The junction had 8 bases not matched to a gene; V was cut back by 5 bases and J by 3 bases. The germline gives CDR1 SGHTA, CDR2 FQGNSA. The CDR3 sequence is 16 residues long. The CDR3 DNA reads TGTGCCAGCAGCGCAAACAGGGGGCTAATTGGAAACACCATATATTTT. Amino acids: CASSANRGLIGNTIYF.

V usage is TRBV7-9 and J usage is TRBJ1-2, with TRBD1 identical over 9 bases. Per the germline V gene, CDR1 is SEHNR and CDR2 is FQNEAQ (reference sequence). The length of the CDR3 is 16 residues. V lost 2 bases to trimming and J lost 3 bases; unmatched junction nucleotides: 7. The CDR3 is CASSLSWDRAYYGYTF. In DNA form, the CDR3 reads TGTGCCAGCAGCTTAAGTTGGGACAGGGCCTACTATGGCTACACCTTC.

This chain joins TRBV15 and TRBJ2-1; no definite D call. CDR1 LNHNV and CDR2 YYDKDF come from the germline V gene (reference sequence). V lost 0 bases and J lost 4, with 13 bases in between. This CDR3 is built from 16 residues. Written as DNA, the CDR3 is TGTGCCACCAGCAGAGAAAGGCTAGAAGGGTACAATGAGCAGTTCTTC. Protein product: CATSRERLEGYNEQFF.

In its sample, this clone was seen once. The chain employs TRBV4-1 and TRBJ2-3, with TRBD2 matching 12 bases. CDR3 length equals 16 residues. The germline V gene encodes CDR1 MGHRA and CDR2 YSYEKL. V trimming: 3 bases; J trimming: 6 bases; junction bases outside the gene matches: 7. The CDR3 reads CASSHALAGGLDTQYF. For the CDR3, the DNA is TGCGCCAGCAGCCATGCCCTAGCGGGGGGGCTGGATACGCAGTATTTT.